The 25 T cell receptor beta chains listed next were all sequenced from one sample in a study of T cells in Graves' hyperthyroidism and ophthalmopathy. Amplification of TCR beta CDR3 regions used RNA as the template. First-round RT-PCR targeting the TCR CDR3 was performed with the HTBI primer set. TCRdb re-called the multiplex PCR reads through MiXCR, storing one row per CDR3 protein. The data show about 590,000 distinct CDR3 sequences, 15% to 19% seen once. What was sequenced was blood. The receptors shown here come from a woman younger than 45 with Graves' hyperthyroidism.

CDR3 DNA: TGTGCCAGCAGTGATGCCGGCGCTAATGAAAAACTGTTTTTT. Amino acids: CASSDAGANEKLFF. This sequence joins TRBV6-1 and TRBJ1-4; D gene uncertain. The CDR3 spans 14 residues. Trimming left V 3 bases short and J 3 bases short, with 8 bases between. Germline-derived CDR1 and CDR2 are MNHNS and SASEGT.

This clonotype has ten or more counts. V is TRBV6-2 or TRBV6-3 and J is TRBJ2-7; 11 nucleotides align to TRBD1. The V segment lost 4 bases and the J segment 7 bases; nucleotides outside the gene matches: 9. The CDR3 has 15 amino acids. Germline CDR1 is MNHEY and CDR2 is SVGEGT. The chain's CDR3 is CASSFRDRGSVEQYF. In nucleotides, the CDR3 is TGTGCCAGCAGTTTTCGGGACAGGGGGTCAGTGGAGCAGTACTTC.

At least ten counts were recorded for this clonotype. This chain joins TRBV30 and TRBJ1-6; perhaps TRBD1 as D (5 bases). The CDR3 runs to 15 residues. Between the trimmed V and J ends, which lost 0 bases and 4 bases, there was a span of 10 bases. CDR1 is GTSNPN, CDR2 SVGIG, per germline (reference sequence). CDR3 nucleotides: TGTGCCTGGAGTGTAATCAGACAGTATAATTCACCCCTCCACTTT. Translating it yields CAWSVIRQYNSPLHF.

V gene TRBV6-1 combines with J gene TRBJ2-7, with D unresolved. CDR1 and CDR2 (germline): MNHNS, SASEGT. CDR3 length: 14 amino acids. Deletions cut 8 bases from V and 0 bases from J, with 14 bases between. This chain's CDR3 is CASFPGLSSYEQYF. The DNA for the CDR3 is TGTGCCAGCTTTCCCGGGCTAAGCTCCTACGAGCAGTACTTC.

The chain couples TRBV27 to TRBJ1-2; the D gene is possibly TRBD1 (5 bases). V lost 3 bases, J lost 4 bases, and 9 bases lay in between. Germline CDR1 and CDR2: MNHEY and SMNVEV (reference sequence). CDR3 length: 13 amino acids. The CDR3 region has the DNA TGTGCCAGCAGTTTGGGGCGGACCTATGGCTACACCTTC. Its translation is CASSLGRTYGYTF.

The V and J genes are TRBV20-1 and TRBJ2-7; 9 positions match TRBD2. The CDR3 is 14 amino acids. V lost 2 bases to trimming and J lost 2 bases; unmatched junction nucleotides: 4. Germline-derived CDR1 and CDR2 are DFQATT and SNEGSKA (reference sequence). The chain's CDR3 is CSARPGLAPYEQYF. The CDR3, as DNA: TGCAGTGCTAGACCCGGACTAGCGCCCTACGAGCAGTACTTC.

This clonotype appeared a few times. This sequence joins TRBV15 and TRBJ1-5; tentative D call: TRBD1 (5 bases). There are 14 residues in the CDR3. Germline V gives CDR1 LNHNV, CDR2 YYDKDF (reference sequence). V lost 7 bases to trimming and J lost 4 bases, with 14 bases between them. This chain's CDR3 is CATTVGGVNQPQHF. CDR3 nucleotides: TGTGCCACCACAGTGGGGGGGGTTAATCAGCCCCAGCATTTT.

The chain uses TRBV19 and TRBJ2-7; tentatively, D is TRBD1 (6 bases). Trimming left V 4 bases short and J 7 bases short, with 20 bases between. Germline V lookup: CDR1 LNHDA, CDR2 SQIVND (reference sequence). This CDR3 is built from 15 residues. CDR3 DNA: TGTGCCAGTAGTACCTTTCGGGACACCCGAGGGGAGCAGTACTTC. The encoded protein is CASSTFRDTRGEQYF.

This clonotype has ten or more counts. The chain's CDR3 is CASSFGTSTYEQYF. CDR3 nucleotides: TGTGCCAGCAGTTTCGGGACAAGTACCTACGAGCAGTACTTC. This rearrangement joins TRBV27 to TRBJ2-7; D perhaps matches TRBD1 (6 bases). CDR1 and CDR2 from the germline V gene are MNHEY and SMNVEV (reference sequence). Trimming took off 3 bases at V and 2 bases at J, with 11 bases between the two ends. CDR3 length: 14 residues.

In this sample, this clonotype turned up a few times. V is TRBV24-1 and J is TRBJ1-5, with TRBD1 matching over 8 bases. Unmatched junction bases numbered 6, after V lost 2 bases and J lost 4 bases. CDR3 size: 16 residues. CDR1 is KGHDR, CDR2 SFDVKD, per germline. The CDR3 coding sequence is TGTGCCACCAGTGATTCCGGGACAGGAGCAAATCAGCCCCAGCATTTT. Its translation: CATSDSGTGANQPQHF.

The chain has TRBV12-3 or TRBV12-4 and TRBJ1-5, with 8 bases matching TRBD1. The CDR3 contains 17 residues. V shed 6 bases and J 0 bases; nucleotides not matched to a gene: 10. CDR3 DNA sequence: TGTGCCAGCAGCCTAGGGACAGGCCAATATAGCAATCAGCCCCAGCATTTT. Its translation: CASSLGTGQYSNQPQHF.

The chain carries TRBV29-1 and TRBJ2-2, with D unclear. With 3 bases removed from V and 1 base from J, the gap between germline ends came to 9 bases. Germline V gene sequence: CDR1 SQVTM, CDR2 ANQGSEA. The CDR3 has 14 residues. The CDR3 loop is CSVDLGLNTGELFF. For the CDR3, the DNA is TGCAGCGTTGACCTCGGGTTGAACACCGGGGAGCTGTTTTTT.

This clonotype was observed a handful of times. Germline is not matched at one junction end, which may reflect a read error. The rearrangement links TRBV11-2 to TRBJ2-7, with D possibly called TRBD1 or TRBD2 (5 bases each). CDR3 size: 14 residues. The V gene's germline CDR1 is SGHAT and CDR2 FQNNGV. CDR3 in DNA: TGTGTCAGCAGCTCCTCTGGGGGCTCCTACGAGCAGTACTTC. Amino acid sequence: CVSSSSGGSYEQYF.

CDR3 nucleotide sequence: TGCGCCAGCAGCTTGGTCGGGAGGGCCGATAATGAGCAGTTCTTC. The encoded protein is CASSLVGRADNEQFF. The chain joins TRBV5-1 to TRBJ2-1; 8 bases map to TRBD2. V shed 0 bases, J shed 7 bases, and the junction held 6 bases outside the gene matches. The CDR3 has 15 amino acids. Looked up from germline, CDR1 is SGHRS and CDR2 is YFSETQ.

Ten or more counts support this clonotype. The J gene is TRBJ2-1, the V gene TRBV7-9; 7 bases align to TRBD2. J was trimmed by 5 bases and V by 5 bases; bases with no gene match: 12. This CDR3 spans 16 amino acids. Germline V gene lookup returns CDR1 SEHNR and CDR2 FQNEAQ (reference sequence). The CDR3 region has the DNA TGTGCCAGCAGCCCCATTGGGGCGGGAGAAAACAATGAGCAGTTCTTC. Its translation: CASSPIGAGENNEQFF.

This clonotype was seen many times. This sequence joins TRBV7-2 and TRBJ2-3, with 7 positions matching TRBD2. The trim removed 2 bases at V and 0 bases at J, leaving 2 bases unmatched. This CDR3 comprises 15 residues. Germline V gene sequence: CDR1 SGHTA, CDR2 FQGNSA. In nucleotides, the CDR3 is TGTGCCAGCAGCTTATACGGGGGGAGCACAGATACGCAGTATTTT. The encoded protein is CASSLYGGSTDTQYF. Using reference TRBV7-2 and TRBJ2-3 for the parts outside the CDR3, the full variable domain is GAGVSQSPSNKVTEKGKDVELRCDPISGHTALYWYRQSLGQGLEFLIYFQGNSAPDKSGLPSDRFSAERTGGSVSTLTIQRTQQEDSAVYLCASSLYGGSTDTQYFGPGTRLTVL.

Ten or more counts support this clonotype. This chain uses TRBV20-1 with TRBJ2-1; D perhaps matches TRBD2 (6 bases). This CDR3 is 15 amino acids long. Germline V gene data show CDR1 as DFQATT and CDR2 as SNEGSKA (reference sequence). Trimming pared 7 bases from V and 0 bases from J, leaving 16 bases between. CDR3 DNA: TGCAGTGGTAAGGAATCTAGCGACTCCTACAATGAGCAGTTCTTC. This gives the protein CSGKESSDSYNEQFF.

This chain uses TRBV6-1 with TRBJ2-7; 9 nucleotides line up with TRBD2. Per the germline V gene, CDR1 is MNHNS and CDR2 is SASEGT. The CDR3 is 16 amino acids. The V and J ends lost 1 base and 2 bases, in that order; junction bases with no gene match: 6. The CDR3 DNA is TGTGCCAGCAGTGAAGATTTGGCTAGCGGGGCCTACGAGCAGTACTTC. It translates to CASSEDLASGAYEQYF.

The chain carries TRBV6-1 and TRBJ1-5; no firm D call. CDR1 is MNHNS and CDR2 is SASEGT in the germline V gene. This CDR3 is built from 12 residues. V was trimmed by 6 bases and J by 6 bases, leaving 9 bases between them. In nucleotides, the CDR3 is TGTGCCAGCAGGGTTGGGGTTCAGCCCCAGCATTTT. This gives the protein CASRVGVQPQHF.

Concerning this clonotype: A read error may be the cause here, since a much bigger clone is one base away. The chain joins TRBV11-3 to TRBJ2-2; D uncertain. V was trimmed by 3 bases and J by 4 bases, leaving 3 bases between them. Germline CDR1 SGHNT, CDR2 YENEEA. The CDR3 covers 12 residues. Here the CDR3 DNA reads TGTGCCAGCAGCTTTTTCACCGGGGAGCTGTTTTTT. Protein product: CASSFFTGELFF.

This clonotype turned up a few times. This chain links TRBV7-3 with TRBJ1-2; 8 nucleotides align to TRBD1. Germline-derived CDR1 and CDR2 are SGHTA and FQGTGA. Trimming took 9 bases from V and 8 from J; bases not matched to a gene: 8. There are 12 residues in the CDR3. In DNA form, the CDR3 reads TGTGCCAGTACCCAGGGGGCGAGGGGCTACACCTTC. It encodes CASTQGARGYTF.

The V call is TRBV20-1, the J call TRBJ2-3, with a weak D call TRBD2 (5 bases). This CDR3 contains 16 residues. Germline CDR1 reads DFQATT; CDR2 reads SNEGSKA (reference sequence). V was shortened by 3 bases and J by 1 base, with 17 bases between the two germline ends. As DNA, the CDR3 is TGCAGTGCTAGGCCCCTAGCATCTAGGGGCACAGATACGCAGTATTTT. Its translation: CSARPLASRGTDTQYF.

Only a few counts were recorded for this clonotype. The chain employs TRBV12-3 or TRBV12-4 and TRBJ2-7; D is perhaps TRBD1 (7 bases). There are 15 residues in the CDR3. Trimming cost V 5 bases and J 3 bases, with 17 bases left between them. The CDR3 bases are TGTGCCAGCAGTCGAGGTGGGCAGGGGGGCTACGAGCAGTACTTC. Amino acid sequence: CASSRGGQGGYEQYF.

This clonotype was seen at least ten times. The CDR3 bases are TGTGCCAGCAGCCAAGGCGGGACAGTCTCCCGGCGGACCTTC. Protein product: CASSQGGTVSRRTF. The genes are TRBV3-1 and TRBJ1-2, with 7 bases aligning to TRBD1. Germline assignment: CDR1 LGHDT and CDR2 YNNKEL (reference sequence). CDR3 length: 14 residues. V trimming: 1 base; J trimming: 14 bases; junction bases outside the gene matches: 13. The entire variable domain, with the rest obtained from reference TRBV3-1 and TRBJ1-2, is as follows: DTAVSQTPKYLVTQMGNDKSIKCEQNLGHDTMYWYKQDSKKFLKIMFSYNNKELIINETVPNRFSPKSPDKAHLNLHINSLELGDSAVYFCASSQGGTVSRRTFGSGTRLTVV.

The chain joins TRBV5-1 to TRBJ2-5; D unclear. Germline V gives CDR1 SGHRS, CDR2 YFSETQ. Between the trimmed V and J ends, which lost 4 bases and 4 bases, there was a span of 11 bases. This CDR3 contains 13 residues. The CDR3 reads CASSQALGETQYF. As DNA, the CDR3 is TGCGCCAGCAGCCAGGCCCTCGGAGAGACCCAGTACTTC. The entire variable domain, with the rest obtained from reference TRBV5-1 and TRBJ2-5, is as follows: KAGVTQTPRYLIKTRGQQVTLSCSPISGHRSVSWYQQTPGQGLQFLFEYFSETQRNKGNFPGRFSGRQFSNSRSEMNVSTLELGDSALYLCASSQALGETQYFGPGTRLLVL.